The clone carrying this T cell receptor (beta chain) showed up many times. The source material, RNA transcripts, was used to amplify TCR beta CDR3 regions. HTBI primers were employed in a first-round RT-PCR of the TCR CDR3. TCRdb re-called the multiplex PCR reads with MiXCR, one entry per CDR3 protein. Among about 210,000 distinct CDR3 sequences listed, 17% were seen once. The sample belongs to a study of T cells in Graves' hyperthyroidism and ophthalmopathy. Study overall: Sampling of peripheral blood happened at initial diagnosis, prior to any treatment.

V shed 6 bases and J shed 4 bases, with 16 bases lying between them. From germline, CDR1 is KGHSH and CDR2 LQKENI. The CDR3 sequence is 15 residues long. Material for sequencing was blood. The genes are TRBV18 and TRBJ1-5; perhaps TRBD1 as D (5 bases). This clonotype was sampled from a man between 50 and 59 years old with Graves' hyperthyroidism. In nucleotides, the CDR3 is TGTGCCAGCTCCCCCAGGGTTTCTCGGAATCAGCCCCAGCATTTT. Protein: CASSPRVSRNQPQHF.